This T cell receptor beta chain was captured by sequencing in a study of human T cells and chemical hapten exposure. The library tagged individual cDNA molecules with unique molecular identifiers. TCRdb processed the RACE reads anew with MiXCR; each CDR3 protein has one entry. The sample holds around 300,000 distinct CDR3 sequences, around 7.3% seen once. From germline, CDR1 is SGDLS and CDR2 YYNGEE. The CDR3 sequence is 15 residues long. The junction had 5 bases not matched to a gene; V was cut back by 4 bases and J by 4 bases. As for time point: pre-sensitization, week 0. Treatment noted: therapeutic diphenylcyclopropenone sensitization with weekly scalp DPC. Extraction of total RNA was performed on unfractionated whole blood.

The rearrangement uses TRBV9 and TRBJ2-6; 7 bases are shared with TRBD1. This receptor was identified in a man between 18 and 35 years old with alopecia areata. Some clones in this sample may be carry-over from other donors' samples. Sequences were derived from whole blood, sampled in connection with sensitization to the hapten diphenylcyclopropenone (DPC). The CDR3, as DNA: TGTGCCAGCAGCATTACAGGGGCGGGGGCCAACGTCCTGACTTTC. This encodes CASSITGAGANVLTF. The full variable domain, its missing parts supplied by reference TRBV9 and TRBJ2-6, is DSGVTQTPKHLITATGQRVTLRCSPRSGDLSVYWYQQSLDQGLQFLIQYYNGEERAKGNILERFSAQQFPDLHSELNLSSLELGDSALYFCASSITGAGANVLTFGAGSRLTVL.